The present entry profiles one TCR beta chain with its context. CDR3 size: 14 residues. Per the germline V gene, CDR1 is LGHDT and CDR2 is YNNKEL (reference sequence). With 0 bases removed from V and 6 bases from J, the gap between germline ends came to 10 bases. Original processing methods: Amplifying reference gene primers gave estimates of nucleated cell counts. Sequencing was performed with immunoSEQ multiplex PCR; in TCRdb, only in-frame clones are kept and a portion is missing. V, J and clone size reflect that table, while D and trimming were determined from the DNA. The sample lists some 250,000 clones; roughly 84% were seen once. The data were obtained in a study of blood T cell repertoires in COVID-19. Study summary: T cells, B-cell-depleted T cells, or PBMCs supplied cDNA or gDNA.

The V and J genes are TRBV3-1 (or the pseudogene TRBV3-2) and TRBJ2-3; D is undetermined. The sequence was obtained from a man aged 45 to 65 with active or convalescent COVID-19. Input material: peripheral blood. CDR3 bases: TGTGCCAGCAGCCAAGACCTGTCGTTTGATACGCAGTATTTT. This sequence encodes CASSQDLSFDTQYF.